In this sample, the clone carrying this TCR beta chain is medium-sized. The antigen is not known. Per germline, CDR1 SGHRS and CDR2 YFSETQ. This CDR3 spans 15 amino acids. Trimming cost V 0 bases and J 2 bases, with 11 bases left between them. TCRdb re-called the 5' RACE reads through MiXCR, storing one row per CDR3 protein. The data hold about 43,000 distinct CDR3 sequences, with 29% observed a single time. Broader study findings: Whole repertoires were not studied in the larger cohort, only one V-J beta rearrangement.

The receptor was derived from a female donor with breast cancer. Specimen: memory CD4+ T cells sorted from a lymph node. The subset was: memory CD4+ T cells, CD4+CD45RO+CD25-. The chain links TRBV5-1 to TRBJ1-2, with D possibly matching TRBD1 (6 bases). The CDR3 DNA sequence: TGCGCCAGCAGCTTGGGCCAGGGGTTAAACTATGGCTACACCTTC. Encoded protein: CASSLGQGLNYGYTF.